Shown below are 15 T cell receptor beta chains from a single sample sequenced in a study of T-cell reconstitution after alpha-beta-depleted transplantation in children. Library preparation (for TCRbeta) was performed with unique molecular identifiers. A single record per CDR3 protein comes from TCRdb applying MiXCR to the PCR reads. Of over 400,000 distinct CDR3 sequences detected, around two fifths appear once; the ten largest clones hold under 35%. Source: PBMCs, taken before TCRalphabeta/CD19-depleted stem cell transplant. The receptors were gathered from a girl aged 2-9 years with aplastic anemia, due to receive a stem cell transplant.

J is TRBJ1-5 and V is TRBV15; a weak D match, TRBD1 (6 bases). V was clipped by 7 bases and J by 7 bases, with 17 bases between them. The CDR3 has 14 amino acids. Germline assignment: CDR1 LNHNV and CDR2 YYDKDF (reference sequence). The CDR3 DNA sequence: TGTGCCACCACCCTACAGGGATCGGGACAGCCCCAGCATTTT. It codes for CATTLQGSGQPQHF.

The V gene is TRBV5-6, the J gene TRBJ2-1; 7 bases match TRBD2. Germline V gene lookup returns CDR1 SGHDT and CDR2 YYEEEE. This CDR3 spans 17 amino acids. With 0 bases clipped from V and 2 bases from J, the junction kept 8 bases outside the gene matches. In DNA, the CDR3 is TGTGCCAGCAGCTTGGTGGTCGGGAGGAGGGCCTACAATGAGCAGTTCTTC. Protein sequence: CASSLVVGRRAYNEQFF.

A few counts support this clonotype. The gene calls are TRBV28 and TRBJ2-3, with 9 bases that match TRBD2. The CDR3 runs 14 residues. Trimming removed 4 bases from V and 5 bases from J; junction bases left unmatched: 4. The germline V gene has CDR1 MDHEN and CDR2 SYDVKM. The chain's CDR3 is CASSWTSAEDTQYF. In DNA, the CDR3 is TGTGCCAGCAGTTGGACTAGCGCGGAAGATACGCAGTATTTT.

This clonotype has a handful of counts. In DNA form, the CDR3 reads TGTGCCAGCAGGGGGAACTCCTACGAGCAGTACTTC. This encodes CASRGNSYEQYF. The chain joins TRBV30 to TRBJ2-7, with TRBD1 matching 7 bases. The CDR3 covers 12 residues. Trimming at V came to 8 bases and at J to 0 bases, leaving 4 bases not matched to a gene. Germline lookup yields CDR1 GTSNPN and CDR2 SVGIG (reference sequence). Complete variable domain (other parts from reference TRBV30 and TRBJ2-7): SQTIHQWPATLVQPVGSPLSLECTVEGTSNPNLYWYRQAAGRGLQLLFYSVGIGQISSEVPQNLSASRPQDRQFILSSKKLLLSDSGFYLCASRGNSYEQYFGPGTRLTVT.

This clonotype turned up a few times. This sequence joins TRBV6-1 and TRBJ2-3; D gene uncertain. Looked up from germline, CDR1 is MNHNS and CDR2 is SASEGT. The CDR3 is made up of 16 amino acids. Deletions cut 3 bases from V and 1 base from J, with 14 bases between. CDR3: CASSDLLYSGTDTQYF. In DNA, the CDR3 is TGTGCCAGCAGTGACCTTTTATACAGCGGCACAGATACGCAGTATTTT.

CDR3 residues: CASSSPGQRGDTQYF. The CDR3 nucleotides are TGTGCCAGCAGCTCTCCGGGACAGAGGGGAGATACGCAGTATTTT. The genes are TRBV7-9 and TRBJ2-3, with TRBD1 matching over 7 bases. Looked up from germline, CDR1 is SEHNR and CDR2 is FQNEAQ (reference sequence). V trimming: 4 bases; J trimming: 5 bases; junction bases outside the gene matches: 9. This CDR3 has 15 amino acids. The entire variable domain, with the rest obtained from reference TRBV7-9 and TRBJ2-3, is as follows: DTGVSQNPRHKITKRGQNVTFRCDPISEHNRLYWYRQTLGQGPEFLTYFQNEAQLEKSRLLSDRFSAERPKGSFSTLEIQRTEQGDSAMYLCASSSPGQRGDTQYFGPGTRLTVL.

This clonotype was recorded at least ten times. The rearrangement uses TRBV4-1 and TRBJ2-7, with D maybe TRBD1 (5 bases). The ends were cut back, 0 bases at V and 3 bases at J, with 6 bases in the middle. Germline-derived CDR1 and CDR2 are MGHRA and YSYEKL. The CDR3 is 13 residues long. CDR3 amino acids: CASSQDQGYEQYF. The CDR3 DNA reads TGCGCCAGCAGCCAAGACCAGGGCTACGAGCAGTACTTC.

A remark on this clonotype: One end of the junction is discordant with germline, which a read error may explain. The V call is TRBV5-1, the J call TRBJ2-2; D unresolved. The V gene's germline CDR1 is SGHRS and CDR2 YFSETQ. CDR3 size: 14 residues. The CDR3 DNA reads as TGCGTCAGCAGCTTGCTAGTGGGGACCGGGGAGCTGTTTTTT. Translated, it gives CVSSLLVGTGELFF. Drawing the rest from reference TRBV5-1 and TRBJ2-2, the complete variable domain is KAGVTQTPRYLIKTRGQQVTLSCSPISGHRSVSWYQQTPGQGLQFLFEYFSETQRNKGNFPGRFSGRQFSNSRSEMNVSTLELGDSALYLCVSSLLVGTGELFFGEGSRLTVL.

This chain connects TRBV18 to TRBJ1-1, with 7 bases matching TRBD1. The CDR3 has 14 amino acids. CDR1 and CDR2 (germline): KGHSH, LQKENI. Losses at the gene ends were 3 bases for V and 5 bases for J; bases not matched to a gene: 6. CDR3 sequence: CASSPEGARTEAFF. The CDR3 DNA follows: TGTGCCAGCTCACCCGAGGGGGCGCGGACTGAAGCTTTCTTT.

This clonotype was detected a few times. The CDR3: CASSRPLAGGSEQYF. CDR3 nucleotide sequence: TGTGCCAGCAGCCGACCTCTAGCGGGAGGATCCGAGCAGTACTTC. The V and J genes are TRBV28 and TRBJ2-7; 11 nucleotides align to TRBD2. After removal of 6 bases from V and 6 bases from J, the junction contained 10 bases not matched to a gene. This CDR3 is 15 amino acids long. Germline V gene data show CDR1 as MDHEN and CDR2 as SYDVKM.

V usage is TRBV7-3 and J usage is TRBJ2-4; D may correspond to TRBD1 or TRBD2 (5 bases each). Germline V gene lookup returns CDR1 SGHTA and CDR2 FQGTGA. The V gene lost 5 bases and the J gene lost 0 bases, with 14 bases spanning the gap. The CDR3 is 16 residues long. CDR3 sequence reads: CASSDQTGTAKNIQYF. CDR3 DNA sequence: TGTGCCAGCAGCGATCAGACCGGGACAGCCAAAAACATTCAGTACTTC. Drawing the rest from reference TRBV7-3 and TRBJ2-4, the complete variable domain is GAGVSQTPSNKVTEKGKYVELRCDPISGHTALYWYRQSLGQGPEFLIYFQGTGAADDSGLPNDRFFAVRPEGSVSTLKIQRTERGDSAVYLCASSDQTGTAKNIQYFGAGTRLSVL.

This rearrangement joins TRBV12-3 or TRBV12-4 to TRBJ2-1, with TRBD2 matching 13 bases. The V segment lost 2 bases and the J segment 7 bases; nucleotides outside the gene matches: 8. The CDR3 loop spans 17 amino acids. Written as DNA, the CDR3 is TGTGCCAGCAGTTTAAGAGGACTAGCGGGAGTCCCTAATGAGCAGTTCTTC. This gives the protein CASSLRGLAGVPNEQFF.

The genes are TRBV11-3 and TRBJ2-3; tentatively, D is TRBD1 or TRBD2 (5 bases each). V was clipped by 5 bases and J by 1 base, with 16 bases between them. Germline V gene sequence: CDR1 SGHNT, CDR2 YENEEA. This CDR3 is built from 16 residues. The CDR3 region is CASSPGALARTDTQYF. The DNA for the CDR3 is TGTGCCAGCAGCCCCGGGGCTCTGGCCCGCACAGATACGCAGTATTTT.

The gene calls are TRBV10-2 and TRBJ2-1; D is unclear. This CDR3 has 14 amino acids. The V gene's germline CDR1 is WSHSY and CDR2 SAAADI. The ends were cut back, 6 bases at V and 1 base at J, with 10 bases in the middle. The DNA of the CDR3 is TGCGCCAGCAGCGGCGATCTTTCCTACAATGAGCAGTTCTTC. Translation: CASSGDLSYNEQFF.

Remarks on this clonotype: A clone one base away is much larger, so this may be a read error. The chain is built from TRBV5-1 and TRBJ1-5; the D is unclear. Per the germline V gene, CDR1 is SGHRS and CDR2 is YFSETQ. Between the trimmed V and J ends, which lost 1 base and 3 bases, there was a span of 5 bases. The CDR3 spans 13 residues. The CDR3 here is CASSLNLNQPQHF. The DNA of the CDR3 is TGCGCCAGCAGCTTGAACCTCAATCAGCCCCAGCATTTT.